Detailed here is one T cell receptor (beta chain). The antigen remains undetermined. The V and J ends lost 5 bases and 2 bases respectively, with 15 bases between them. In germline, CDR1 is LNHDA, CDR2 SQIVND (reference sequence). This CDR3 is built from 16 residues. The data were taken from a study of cytomegalovirus exposure and HLA in healthy donors. The protocol was immunoSEQ multiplex PCR, while the TCRdb copy is restricted to in-frame clones and leaves out a portion. The sample records fewer than 150,000 clones, around nine tenths being singletons. Overall study results and limits: The majority of TCR sequences were rare, yet some public TCRs appeared in many donors. Reports indicated that the classifier achieved high specificity and sensitivity in diagnosing cytomegalovirus status. In vitro experiments confirmed that three CMV-associated chains were specific for CMV antigens. There were around 160 TCR beta chains listed as cytomegalovirus-associated.

This receptor was identified in a man aged 18 to 30 in good health and CMV-seropositive. Sequencing was performed on PBMCs. J is TRBJ2-2 and V is TRBV19; possible D gene TRBD2, 6 bases. The DNA for the CDR3 is TGTGCCAGTAGTTACCTGGGGACTGGTAACACCGGGGAGCTGTTTTTT. Translated: CASSYLGTGNTGELFF.